The rows below give T cell receptor beta chains drawn from one sample of a study of shared clonotypes between healthy human individuals. TCRdb keeps only in-frame clones here, not all; method: immunoSEQ multiplex PCR. The sample lists 500,000 to 700,000 clones, 95% occurring once. The sequenced sample consisted of naive CD8+ T cells sorted from blood. Every receptor here comes from a woman aged 30 to 39 in good health. Each CDR3 is given with its conserved first and last residue. D genes are given only for firm matches. Only part of the rows carry a size: once, few, many, or a class if the clone is expanded.

>-|TRBV27|TRBJ2-7|TRBD2
TGTGCCAGCAGTTTATTCTCTAGCGGGACAACCTACGAGCAGTACTTC
CASSLFSSGTTYEQYF
>-|TRBV5-1|TRBJ2-5|TRBD1
TGCGCCAGCAGCTTGACAGGGGGGCAAGAGACCCAGTACTTC
CASSLTGGQETQYF
>-|TRBV27|TRBJ2-6|-
TGTGCCAGCAGTTTGGCTGCCATGTTTGGGGCCAACGTCCTGACTTTC
CASSLAAMFGANVLTF
>-|TRBV27|TRBJ2-7|TRBD1
TGTGCCAGCAGTTTAGCAGGGGGCTACGAGCAGTACTTC
CASSLAGGYEQYF
>-|TRBV28|TRBJ2-2|TRBD1
TGTGCCAGCGGTGGACAGGGAGGAACCGGGGAGCTGTTTTTT
CASGGQGGTGELFF
>-|TRBV4-1|TRBJ2-1|-
TGCGCCAGCAGCCAATTTCAGGGCTATGAGCAGTTCTTC
CASSQFQGYEQFF
>-|TRBV28|TRBJ2-3|TRBD2
TGTGCCAGCAGGCCACTAGCGGGATGGGGCACAGATACGCAGTATTTT
CASRPLAGWGTDTQYF
>-|TRBV19|TRBJ1-1|-
TGTGCCAGTGCCGATAGAAGCCTCATAGGGCCGAACACTGAAGCTTTCTTT
CASADRSLIGPNTEAFF
>-|TRBV9|TRBJ2-7|TRBD1
TGTGCCAGCAGCCCGGGACAGTACTCCTACGAGCAGTACTTC
CASSPGQYSYEQYF
>-|TRBV5-1|TRBJ2-7|-
TGCGCCAGCAGCTTGGGCGCGTACGAGCAGTACTTC
CASSLGAYEQYF
>-|TRBV6-5|TRBJ2-3|-
TGTGCCAGCAGTTACGACTCCTTTAGCACAGATACGCAGTATTTT
CASSYDSFSTDTQYF
>-|TRBV19|TRBJ2-7|TRBD2
TGTGCCAGTAGTATTTTCAGCGGGGGTAGGCTTGGGTCCTACGAGCAGTACTTC
CASSIFSGGRLGSYEQYF
>-|TRBV11-2|TRBJ2-1|TRBD2
TGTGCCAGCAGCTTAGGGGAGGGCCGTTATTCTGAGCAGTTCTTC
CASSLGEGRYSEQFF
>-|TRBV6-4|TRBJ2-1|-
TGTGCCAGCAGTGATGGTACCGCCTCCTACAATGAGCAGTTCTTC
CASSDGTASYNEQFF
>once|TRBV9|TRBJ1-4|-
TGTGCCAGCAGCGTAGGAGGGGCGACTAATGAAAAACTGTTTTTT
CASSVGGATNEKLFF
>once|TRBV6-5|TRBJ1-1|-
TGTGCCAGCCTACCTTTCCCGAACACTGAAGCTTTCTTT
CASLPFPNTEAFF